The sequence of this TCR beta chain was determined in a study of T-cell reconstitution after alpha-beta-depleted transplantation in children. Germline assignment: CDR1 KGHSH and CDR2 LQKENI. The V end was cut by 3 bases, the J end by 0 bases, with 9 bases between. This CDR3 has 16 amino acids. During its preparation, the TCRbeta library received unique molecular identifiers. One entry per CDR3 protein results from TCRdb running MiXCR on the PCR reads. In the table there are approximately 85,000 distinct CDR3 sequences, around 15% of which are singletons. This clonotype was observed a few times. The receptor was isolated from a male patient under 10 years old who had a stem cell transplant for acute lymphoblastic leukemia, so the T cells may come from the graft donor. The sequences come from PBMCs, mostly from graft donor cells, collected 180 days after TCRalphabeta/CD19-depleted stem cell transplant. This rearrangement joins TRBV18 to TRBJ2-6; D unclear. CDR3 amino acids: CASSPRPASGANVLTF. In DNA form, the CDR3 reads TGTGCCAGCTCACCGAGACCGGCCTCTGGGGCCAACGTCCTGACTTTC.